This TCR beta chain was recovered during a study of cytomegalovirus exposure and HLA in healthy donors. Study information: Out of about 190 million T cells, an earlier analysis found about 100 million unique TCR beta sequences in total. Study observations and caveats: V- and J-gene trimming of TCR beta was linked (in a later analysis) to a missense DCLRE1C variant. The classifier reportedly diagnosed cytomegalovirus status with high sensitivity and specificity.

With regard to this clone: Its antigen remains unknown.

Germline-derived CDR1 and CDR2 are SGHKS and YYEKEE (reference sequence). The CDR3 has 14 residues. Trimming pared 1 base from V and 5 bases from J, leaving 13 bases between. PCR amplification relied on 60 Vbeta primers (plus 13 Jbeta primers). The method was immunoSEQ multiplex PCR; TCRdb's version includes in-frame clones alone and lacks a portion of them. In the table there are over 150,000 clones, about three quarters of which are singletons. The TCR comes from a woman aged 50 to 60 in good health and CMV-seropositive. Sequencing input: PBMCs. The chain is built from TRBV5-5 and TRBJ2-7; no reliable D call. The CDR3 DNA sequence: TGTGCCAGCAGCTTGCGCGCCACGTACGACGAGCAGTACTTC. Its translation is CASSLRATYDEQYF.